The sequence of this T cell receptor beta chain was determined in a study of OX40 agonist ivuxolimab in advanced cancers. At the level of the study: Hepatocellular carcinoma, melanoma, renal cell or head and neck cancer affected the dose-escalation patients.

There are a few counts of this clone. Antigen: not known. Findings and caveats of the study: Several nonresponders also turned out to have low normalized T-cell clonal expansion.

The repertoire was sequenced with immunoSEQ multiplex PCR; TCRdb's copy has only in-frame clones and lacks some. This sample has tens of thousands of clones, with 86% found just once. The CDR3 spans 11 residues. Germline V gives CDR1 MDHEN, CDR2 SYDVKM. V was shortened by 5 bases and J by 3 bases, with 5 bases between the two germline ends. V and J are TRBV28 and TRBJ2-7, with D hard to call. The sequence was obtained from an adult with an advanced solid tumor such as melanoma, head and neck, liver or kidney cancer. Material: CD4+ or CD8+ T cells sorted from blood, obtained in a trial of the OX40 agonist ivuxolimab. The chain's CDR3 is CASSVNYEQYF. The CDR3 nucleotides are TGTGCCAGCAGTGTCAACTACGAGCAGTACTTC. The full variable domain, with the rest looked up from reference TRBV28 and TRBJ2-7, is DVKVTQSSRYLVKRTGEKVFLECVQDMDHENMFWYRQDPGLGLRLIYFSYDVKMKEKGDIPEGYSVSREKKERFSLILESASTNQTSMYLCASSVNYEQYFGPGTRLTVT.